This is a list of T cell receptor beta chains from one sample in a study of radiation and T cells in renal cell carcinoma. The table came from immunoSEQ multiplex PCR; TCRdb's copy has only in-frame clones and leaves some out. The sample lists 100,000 to 150,000 clones, approximately 78% occurring once. This material consisted of blood, taken from a patient whose treatment included radiotherapy and nephrectomy. The receptor source for this set is an older woman with renal cell carcinoma. CDR3s include the opening cysteine and the closing phenylalanine or tryptophan. Each record gives: J gene, clone size, D gene, V gene, CDR3 length, CDR3 protein, CDR3 DNA. A D gene is named only where the DNA matches it firmly. Where a row states a size, it is once, few, many or the class of an expanded clone; other rows omit it.

>TRBJ1-3|.|.|TRBV6-5|11
CASLTGNTIYF
TGTGCCAGTCTGACCGGAAACACCATATATTTT
>TRBJ1-3|.|.|TRBV6-5|15
CASSRDSNSGNTIYF
TGTGCCAGCAGTCGGGACTCTAACTCTGGAAACACCATATATTTT
>TRBJ1-1|.|.|TRBV15|14
CATSRDRDVTEAFF
TGTGCCACCAGCAGAGACAGGGATGTTACTGAAGCTTTCTTT
>TRBJ1-2|.|.|TRBV11-2|13
CASSLTENYGYTF
TGTGCCAGCAGCTTAACTGAGAACTATGGCTACACCTTC
>TRBJ2-1|.|TRBD2|TRBV5-1|15
CASSLTSGGSNEQFF
TGCGCCAGCAGCTTAACTAGCGGGGGGAGTAATGAGCAGTTCTTC
>TRBJ2-7|.|.|TRBV4-2|14
CASSQDRWKGEQYF
TGTGCCAGCAGCCAAGATCGTTGGAAAGGGGAGCAGTACTTC
>TRBJ2-1|.|.|TRBV18|18
CASSPPGPRSPYYNEQFF
TGTGCCAGCTCACCACCGGGACCACGGAGCCCTTACTACAATGAGCAGTTCTTC
>TRBJ2-2|.|.|TRBV4-1|17
CASSQAPDRTNTGELFF
TGCGCCAGCAGCCAAGCGCCAGACAGGACGAACACCGGGGAGCTGTTTTTT
>TRBJ1-5|.|.|TRBV7-2|14
CASSPRNSNQPQHF
TGTGCCAGCAGCCCGCGGAATAGCAATCAGCCCCAGCATTTT
>TRBJ2-1|.|.|TRBV30|15
CAWSPPPTTYNEQFF
TGTGCCTGGAGTCCCCCGCCGACTACCTACAATGAGCAGTTCTTC
>TRBJ1-6|once|.|TRBV6-6|15
CASSYSTNYNSPLHF
TGTGCCAGCAGTTACTCGACTAACTATAATTCACCCCTCCACTTT
>TRBJ1-1|.|.|TRBV29-1|13
CSVGRGDKAEAFF
TGCAGCGTTGGAAGAGGGGACAAGGCTGAAGCTTTCTTT
>TRBJ2-1|.|TRBD2|TRBV2|17
CASSEGLADWTSNEQFF
TGTGCCAGCAGTGAAGGACTAGCGGATTGGACTTCCAATGAGCAGTTCTTC
>TRBJ2-3|.|TRBD2|TRBV5-4|17
CASSLDGLAGAADTQYF
TGTGCCAGCAGCTTGGATGGACTAGCGGGAGCGGCAGATACGCAGTATTTT
>TRBJ1-5|.|.|TRBV4-1|13
CASSQVVGGPQHF
TGCGCCAGCAGCCAAGTGGTCGGGGGGCCCCAGCATTTT
>TRBJ2-1|.|.|TRBV14|14
CASSPPPPGNEQFF
TGTGCCAGCAGCCCGCCCCCTCCAGGGAATGAGCAGTTCTTC
>TRBJ1-5|once|TRBD1|TRBV2|18
CASSEENRGNWGNQPQHF
TGTGCCAGCAGTGAAGAGAACAGGGGAAATTGGGGCAATCAGCCCCAGCATTTT
>TRBJ2-1|few|.|TRBV9|13
CASSAISGNEQFF
TGTGCCAGCAGCGCAATTAGCGGCAATGAGCAGTTCTTC
>TRBJ2-7|.|.|TRBV7-9|14
CASSLAGSNYEQYF
TGTGCCAGCAGCTTAGCGGGGAGCAACTACGAGCAGTACTTC
>TRBJ1-2|once|.|TRBV28|14
CASNFAQGFYGYTF
TGTGCCAGCAATTTCGCTCAAGGGTTCTATGGCTACACCTTC
>TRBJ2-1|.|TRBD2|TRBV5-4|14
CASSLERGDNEQFF
TGTGCCAGCAGCTTGGAGCGGGGGGACAATGAGCAGTTCTTC
>TRBJ1-2|.|.|TRBV5-1|13
CASSLVYGYGYTF
TGCGCCAGCAGCTTGGTATACGGGTATGGCTACACCTTC
>TRBJ2-4|.|.|TRBV6-1|15
CASSHGDSPKNIQYF
TGTGCCAGCAGCCACGGGGATAGCCCCAAAAACATTCAGTACTTC
>TRBJ2-6|.|TRBD2|TRBV2|16
CASTGLAGSGANVLTF
TGTGCCAGCACGGGACTAGCGGGGTCTGGGGCCAACGTCCTGACTTTC
>TRBJ2-7|.|.|TRBV6-1|12
CASSEYNYEQYF
TGTGCCAGCAGTGAATACAACTACGAGCAGTACTTC
>TRBJ2-7|.|.|TRBV25-1|14
CASRRQGGSYEQYF
TGTGCCAGCAGAAGACAGGGAGGATCCTACGAGCAGTACTTC
>TRBJ2-7|.|TRBD1|TRBV28|15
CASSWDSKRAYEQYF
TGTGCCAGCAGTTGGGACAGTAAGAGGGCCTACGAGCAGTACTTC
>TRBJ2-5|.|.|TRBV10-2|15
CASNEATGYQETQYF
TGCGCCAGCAATGAAGCCACGGGGTACCAAGAGACCCAGTACTTC
>TRBJ2-3|once|TRBD2|TRBV7-2|17
CASSLGGLAGGTDTQYF
TGTGCCAGCAGCTTAGGGGGACTAGCGGGAGGAACAGATACGCAGTATTTT
>TRBJ1-2|.|.|TRBV23-1|18
CASSQSGLLIAGNYGYTF
TGCGCCAGCAGTCAATCAGGGTTACTGATCGCTGGGAACTATGGCTACACCTTC
>TRBJ2-7|once|TRBD2|TRBV4-1|16
CASSQGTSGIIYEQYF
TGCGCCAGCAGCCAAGGGACCAGCGGGATAATCTACGAGCAGTACTTC
>TRBJ2-2|.|.|TRBV15|15
CATSREDRNTGELFF
TGTGCCACCAGCAGGGAGGACAGAAACACCGGGGAGCTGTTTTTT
>TRBJ1-1|.|.|TRBV19|13
CASSIDKYTEAFF
TGTGCCAGTAGTATAGACAAGTACACTGAAGCTTTCTTT
>TRBJ1-4|.|.|TRBV5-4|13
CASSLDSGEKLFF
TGTGCCAGCAGCTTGGACTCCGGGGAAAAACTGTTTTTT
>TRBJ2-1|.|TRBD2|TRBV4-2|16
CASSPPRASGINEQFF
TGTGCCAGCAGCCCCCCTAGGGCTAGCGGGATTAATGAGCAGTTCTTC
>TRBJ1-2|.|.|TRBV4-1|16
CASSQGGTGKGDGYTF
TGCGCCAGCAGCCAAGGTGGAACAGGGAAAGGAGATGGCTACACCTTC
>TRBJ2-3|.|TRBD2|TRBV29-1|14
CSVVIAGGTDTQYF
TGCAGCGTAGTAATAGCGGGAGGCACAGATACGCAGTATTTT
>TRBJ1-3|.|.|TRBV15|15
CATSRGGDGGNTIYF
TGTGCCACCAGCAGAGGTGGGGATGGAGGAAACACCATATATTTT
>TRBJ2-3|.|TRBD2|TRBV4-2|17
CASSQGLAGIQADTQYF
TGTGCCAGCAGCCAAGGGTTAGCGGGAATCCAGGCAGATACGCAGTATTTT
>TRBJ2-5|.|.|TRBV25-1|15
CASSPGQGTFETQYF
TGTGCCAGCAGTCCAGGGCAGGGAACCTTCGAGACCCAGTACTTC
>TRBJ1-5|.|.|TRBV2|16
CASSEVLSGGNQPQHF
TGTGCCAGCAGTGAAGTGTTAAGTGGAGGCAATCAGCCCCAGCATTTT
>TRBJ2-7|once|.|TRBV11-2|13
CASSLGRAYEQYF
TGTGCCAGCAGCTTAGGCAGAGCCTACGAGCAGTACTTC
>TRBJ1-4|many|.|TRBV4-2|17
CASTEKSGGRELEKLFF
TGTGCCAGCACCGAGAAATCGGGGGGCCGCGAACTTGAAAAACTGTTTTTT
>TRBJ2-7|.|TRBD1|TRBV5-1|15
CASSSTFGGQGSQNF
TGCGCCAGCAGCTCGACCTTTGGGGGACAGGGGTCCCAGAACTTC
>TRBJ2-5|.|.|TRBV2|14
CASYYAGREETQYF
TGTGCCAGCTATTACGCGGGCAGGGAAGAGACCCAGTACTTC
>TRBJ2-5|.|TRBD2|TRBV7-9|15
CASSERGGGGETQYF
TGTGCCAGCAGTGAGCGGGGGGGCGGAGGAGAGACCCAGTACTTC
>TRBJ1-2|.|.|TRBV15|14
CATSSGRANYGYTF
TGTGCCACCAGCAGTGGGAGGGCTAACTATGGCTACACCTTC
>TRBJ2-5|.|TRBD2|TRBV9|18
CASNLAGGSLQDQETQYF
TGTGCCAGCAACCTAGCGGGAGGTTCCCTCCAGGACCAAGAGACCCAGTACTTC
>TRBJ2-1|.|TRBD2|TRBV5-1|15
CASSELAVAGNEQFF
TGCGCCAGCAGCGAACTAGCGGTTGCAGGCAATGAGCAGTTCTTC
>TRBJ2-2|.|.|TRBV4-1|17
CASSPYPASDANGELFF
TGCGCCAGCAGCCCCTACCCCGCTTCGGATGCGAACGGGGAGCTGTTTTTT
>TRBJ2-3|.|.|TRBV6-1|15
CASSEWSASTDTQYF
TGTGCCAGCAGTGAATGGTCAGCTAGCACAGATACGCAGTATTTT
>TRBJ2-1|.|.|TRBV7-2|19
CASSLVLQYGTATYNEQFF
TGTGCCAGCAGCTTAGTTCTTCAATACGGGACTGCAACCTACAATGAGCAGTTCTTC
>TRBJ2-2|.|.|TRBV11-3|14
CASSLLSNTGELFF
TGTGCCAGCAGCTTATTGTCGAACACCGGGGAGCTGTTTTTT
>TRBJ1-4|.|TRBD1|TRBV5-1|13
CASRDSLNEKLFF
TGCGCCAGCCGGGACAGCTTAAATGAAAAACTGTTTTTT
>TRBJ2-7|.|TRBD2|TRBV7-3|15
CASSLTFGGNGEQYF
TGTGCCAGCAGCTTAACGTTCGGGGGGAACGGCGAGCAGTACTTC